What follows are 17 T cell receptor beta chains derived from one specimen sequenced in a study of shared clonotypes between healthy human individuals. Assay used: immunoSEQ multiplex PCR; TCRdb lists only in-frame clones, some missing. The data contain more than 2 million clones, nearly 97% of them singletons. Sequencing was performed on naive CD4+ T cells sorted from blood. The subset: CD45RA+ positively selected. These receptor sequences come from a man in his late teens or twenties in good health.

V gene TRBV18 combines with J gene TRBJ2-2, with a weak D call TRBD2 (5 bases). In germline, CDR1 is KGHSH, CDR2 LQKENI. The CDR3 runs 16 residues. Trimming took 1 base from V and 4 from J, leaving 13 bases between them. In DNA form, the CDR3 reads TGTGCCAGCTCACCACTCCGGAGCGGTTCCACCGGGGAGCTGTTTTTT. Its translation is CASSPLRSGSTGELFF.

The sample holds a few counts of this clone. The V gene is TRBV7-9, the J gene TRBJ1-5; D remains unclear. CDR3 length: 12 residues. Looked up from germline, CDR1 is SEHNR and CDR2 is FQNEAQ (reference sequence). The V end lost 5 bases, the J end lost 5 bases, and 7 bases lay between the germline ends. The DNA for the CDR3 is TGTGCCAGCAGCACCGATTATCAGCCCCAGCATTTT. It specifies CASSTDYQPQHF.

The CDR3 protein is CASSETLQGAGEAFF. CDR3 coding DNA: TGTGCCAGCAGCGAAACCCTTCAAGGGGCAGGTGAAGCTTTCTTT. The rearrangement joins TRBV25-1 to TRBJ1-1; D may be TRBD1 (5 bases). The V and J ends lost 6 bases and 7 bases respectively, with 21 bases between them. The CDR3 has 15 residues. The V gene's germline CDR1 is MGHDK and CDR2 SYGVNS.

This rearrangement joins TRBV5-1 to TRBJ1-1; D is perhaps TRBD1 (6 bases). The CDR3 loop spans 15 amino acids. Trimming pared 1 base from V and 4 bases from J, leaving 14 bases between. CDR1 is SGHRS and CDR2 is YFSETQ in the germline V gene. The CDR3 DNA follows: TGCGCCAGCAGCTTGACGGCAGGGGCGGGCACTGAAGCTTTCTTT. Its protein is CASSLTAGAGTEAFF.

The V gene is TRBV6-5, the J gene TRBJ2-2; the D gene is possibly TRBD1 (7 bases). The CDR3 runs 14 residues. Trimming removed 6 bases at V and 6 bases at J, with 14 bases between. Germline CDR1 is MNHEY and CDR2 is SVGAGI. CDR3 nucleotide sequence: TGTGCCAGCAGGCGACAGGGAGGCGCCGGGGAGCTGTTTTTT. It encodes CASRRQGGAGELFF.

The V and J genes are TRBV30 and TRBJ1-1; 8 nucleotides agree with TRBD1. Germline V CDR1 and CDR2: GTSNPN, SVGIG (reference sequence). The length of the CDR3 is 15 residues. The ends lost 1 base at V and 5 bases at J; junction bases unmatched: 9. The CDR3 protein is CAWSALGQGGTEAFF. In DNA, the CDR3 is TGTGCCTGGAGTGCCCTCGGACAGGGTGGAACTGAAGCTTTCTTT. The full variable domain, rest sourced from reference TRBV30 and TRBJ1-1, is SQTIHQWPATLVQPVGSPLSLECTVEGTSNPNLYWYRQAAGRGLQLLFYSVGIGQISSEVPQNLSASRPQDRQFILSSKKLLLSDSGFYLCAWSALGQGGTEAFFGQGTRLTVV.

The V and J genes are TRBV11-2 and TRBJ2-5; the match to TRBD2 covers 12 bases. The CDR3 extends over 15 amino acids. Looked up from germline, CDR1 is SGHAT and CDR2 is FQNNGV. V was clipped by 5 bases and J by 4 bases; unmatched bases: 5. The CDR3 loop is CASSPSGGALETQYF. CDR3 nucleotide sequence: TGTGCCAGCAGCCCTAGCGGGGGGGCCCTAGAGACCCAGTACTTC.

This chain links TRBV7-2 with TRBJ1-2, with 8 bases identical to TRBD1. This CDR3 has 15 amino acids. V was clipped by 7 bases and J by 3 bases; unmatched bases: 10. Looked up from germline, CDR1 is SGHTA and CDR2 is FQGNSA. The CDR3 DNA sequence: TGTGCCAGCAACGTTCGGACAGGGCTGGACTATGGCTACACCTTC. This sequence encodes CASNVRTGLDYGYTF.

The chain has TRBV7-9 and TRBJ1-4, with 8 bases that match TRBD1. Per the germline V gene, CDR1 is SEHNR and CDR2 is FQNEAQ (reference sequence). The CDR3 loop spans 17 amino acids. Trimming cost V 1 base and J 3 bases; bases outside gene matches: 7. CDR3 sequence (DNA): TGTGCCAGCAGCTTAGTCCCAGGGGGCTTGGCTAATGAAAAACTGTTTTTT. Translation: CASSLVPGGLANEKLFF.

This chain connects TRBV5-1 to TRBJ2-1; 10 nucleotides match TRBD2. From germline, CDR1 is SGHRS and CDR2 YFSETQ. There are 17 residues in the CDR3. After removal of 0 bases from V and 7 bases from J, the junction contained 10 bases not matched to a gene. CDR3 nucleotides: TGCGCCAGCAGCTTGGTAACTAGCGGGATTTCAGGGAATGAGCAGTTCTTC. This encodes CASSLVTSGISGNEQFF.

The V and J genes are TRBV7-2 and TRBJ2-7; the match to TRBD1 covers 9 bases. Germline-derived CDR1 and CDR2 are SGHTA and FQGNSA. Germline trimming cut 5 bases from V and 1 base from J; bases unmatched to any gene: 9. The CDR3 is 16 amino acids. CDR3 in amino acids: CASSQVTGTGSYEQYF. The CDR3 DNA reads as TGTGCCAGCAGCCAAGTAACCGGGACAGGGTCCTACGAGCAGTACTTC.

This chain connects TRBV6-5 to TRBJ1-1, with 10 bases aligning to TRBD1. The CDR3 has 14 residues. The J segment lost 4 bases and the V segment lost 8 bases, leaving 7 bases of the junction unmatched. CDR1 MNHEY and CDR2 SVGAGI come from the germline V gene. CDR3 DNA sequence: TGTGCCAGCCTGGGGGACAGGGGTTCCACTGAAGCTTTCTTT. Translated, it gives CASLGDRGSTEAFF.

The gene calls are TRBV7-9 and TRBJ1-5; D remains unclear. This CDR3 region has 13 residues. V lost 4 bases to trimming and J lost 0 bases, with 4 bases between them. Germline V gene data show CDR1 as SEHNR and CDR2 as FQNEAQ (reference sequence). The CDR3 DNA is TGTGCCAGCAGCTCCTTTAGCAATCAGCCCCAGCATTTT. Amino acid sequence: CASSSFSNQPQHF.

Notes on this clone: Other DNA variants within this sample encode the same CDR3. The chain combines TRBV7-8 with TRBJ1-1; no clear D gene. V lost 3 bases and J lost 1, with 6 bases in between. This CDR3 has 13 amino acids. Germline V gives CDR1 SGHVS, CDR2 FQNEAQ. DNA for the CDR3: TGTGCCAGCAGCTTGGGAGAGAACACTGAAGCTTTCTTT. Its protein product is CASSLGENTEAFF.

CDR3 loop: CASRLAGFYIQYF. DNA for the CDR3: TGTGCCAGCAGACTAGCGGGCTTTTACATTCAGTACTTC. V usage is TRBV6-6 and J usage is TRBJ2-4; 9 nucleotides align to TRBD2. Germline V gene sequence: CDR1 MNHNY, CDR2 SVGAGI (reference sequence). CDR3 length equals 13 residues. The V and J ends lost 6 bases and 8 bases, in that order; junction bases with no gene match: 5.

This clone showed up just once. The genes are TRBV29-1 and TRBJ1-2, with 7 nucleotides matching TRBD1. Germline assignment: CDR1 SQVTM and CDR2 ANQGSEA. J was trimmed by 7 bases and V by 5 bases; bases with no gene match: 10. The CDR3 totals 13 residues. CDR3 sequence: CSVNEGAPGGYTF. CDR3 nucleotide sequence: TGCAGCGTTAACGAGGGGGCGCCGGGTGGCTACACCTTC.

About this clone itself: Within the sample, other DNA sequences also encode this same CDR3. This chain uses TRBV5-6 with TRBJ2-7; D unclear. Germline V gene sequence: CDR1 SGHDT, CDR2 YYEEEE. V shed 2 bases and J shed 3 bases, with 6 bases lying between them. The CDR3 has 12 amino acids. In nucleotides, the CDR3 is TGTGCCAGCAGCTTTACTGACTACGAGCAGTACTTC. It yields the protein CASSFTDYEQYF.